These T cell receptor beta chains were read from a single sample in a study of cytomegalovirus exposure and HLA in healthy donors. Sequencing used immunoSEQ multiplex PCR; TCRdb keeps in-frame clones, though not all of them. This table holds over 150,000 clones, over 70% found once. Sequenced sample: PBMCs. These TCRs come from a woman younger than 45 in good health and CMV-seropositive. Each CDR3 is given with its conserved first and last residue. The order of the fields is J gene, D gene, V gene, CDR3 DNA, CDR3 protein. D genes are given only for firm matches.

TRBJ2-2,TRBD1,TRBV5-6,TGTGCCAGCAGCTCGGACAGGACGAACACCGGGGAGCTGTTTTTT,CASSSDRTNTGELFF
TRBJ2-3,TRBD1,TRBV5-1,TGCGCCAGCAGCCCTCCCAGGGGGCGGTCAGATACGCAGTATTTT,CASSPPRGRSDTQYF
TRBJ1-4,-,TRBV5-1,TGCGCCAGCAGCACCCGACAGCGCGAAAAACTGTTTTTT,CASSTRQREKLFF
TRBJ2-3,-,TRBV4-3,TGCGCCAGCAGCCAAGTTGGAGGGACCACAGATACGCAGTATTTT,CASSQVGGTTDTQYF
TRBJ1-4,TRBD1,TRBV29-1,TGCAGCGTTGGGGGACAGGGGAATGAAAAACTGTTTTTT,CSVGGQGNEKLFF
TRBJ2-1,-,TRBV30,TGTGCCTGGAGTGACTCGGGGTCCGTGGCCTACAATGAGCAGTTCTTC,CAWSDSGSVAYNEQFF
TRBJ2-7,-,TRBV18,TGTGCCAGCTCACCCAGCGTTGCCTCCAACGAGCAGTACTTC,CASSPSVASNEQYF
TRBJ2-1,TRBD2,TRBV7-9,TGTGCCAGCTTCCTAGCGGCTTCCTACAATGAGCAGTTCTTC,CASFLAASYNEQFF
TRBJ2-7,TRBD2,TRBV28,TGTGCCAGCACCGGCCGGAGCGGGAGGCCTCCTTACTACGAGCAGTACTTC,CASTGRSGRPPYYEQYF
TRBJ2-5,-,TRBV21-1,TGTGCCAGCAGCAAAAATCTAGGAGAGACAGGCGTTCAAGAGACCCAGTACTTC,CASSKNLGETGVQETQYF
TRBJ2-1,-,TRBV28,TGTGCCAGCAGCCGCCCCGGGCTAGCTGTTAATGAGCAGTTCTTC,CASSRPGLAVNEQFF
TRBJ2-2,-,TRBV2,TGTGCCAGCAGCGTTGGTCCGGTCCAGGGGACCGGGGAGCTGTTTTTT,CASSVGPVQGTGELFF